Each of the 4 T cell receptor beta chains below was sequenced from the same sample in a study of glioma-infiltrating T cells. TCR alpha and beta CDR3 regions were amplified from RNA using iRepertoire nested multiplex PCR. TCRdb re-called the multiplex PCR reads with MiXCR, one entry per CDR3 protein. The data contain more than 300,000 distinct CDR3 sequences, roughly two fifths of them seen just once; the ten biggest clones take up 12%. The sample consisted of glioma tissue, nonneoplastic brain tissue, or PBMCs (not recorded which). The origin of the receptors is a human donor with low-grade glioma or glioblastoma, undergoing nonglioma brain surgery, or in good health (not recorded which).

This clonotype has more than one count but fewer than ten. The chain links TRBV27 to TRBJ2-2, with D uncertain. This CDR3 contains 14 residues. Trimming pared 5 bases from V and 4 bases from J, leaving 11 bases between. Germline CDR1 reads MNHEY; CDR2 reads SMNVEV (reference sequence). The CDR3 bases are TGTGCCAGCAGTACCACGTTAAGCACCGGGGAGCTGTTTTTT. This translates into CASSTTLSTGELFF.

The sample holds one count of this clonotype. This CDR3 is missing its conserved last phenylalanine or tryptophan, likely due to a read error. The chain uses TRBV20-1 and TRBJ2-2; D call uncertain. From germline, CDR1 is DFQATT and CDR2 SNEGSKA (reference sequence). CDR3 length: 16 residues. V lost 0 bases to trimming and J lost 2 bases, with 13 bases between them. Here the CDR3 reads CSAREKRRVNTGELFL. In DNA, the CDR3 is TGCAGTGCTAGAGAGAAACGACGTGTTAACACCGGGGAGCTGTTTCTT.

This clonotype appeared many times. This sequence joins TRBV7-2 and TRBJ2-7; D not resolved. The length of the CDR3 is 18 residues. Germline V CDR1 and CDR2: SGHTA, FQGNSA. V was clipped by 4 bases and J by 0 bases, with 22 bases between them. The CDR3, as DNA: TGTGCCAGCAGCTCAAGTACCACCGGGCCCAAGGGCTCCTACGAGCAGTACTTC. Amino acids: CASSSSTTGPKGSYEQYF.

This clonotype was found a few times. The chain has TRBV7-9 and TRBJ1-5, with D maybe TRBD1 (6 bases). This CDR3 comprises 14 residues. With 5 bases removed from V and 1 base from J, the gap between germline ends came to 9 bases. CDR1 is SEHNR and CDR2 is FQNEAQ in the germline V gene (reference sequence). The CDR3 reads CASSRGHSNQPQHF. The DNA for the CDR3 is TGTGCCAGCAGCCGGGGACACAGCAATCAGCCCCAGCATTTT.